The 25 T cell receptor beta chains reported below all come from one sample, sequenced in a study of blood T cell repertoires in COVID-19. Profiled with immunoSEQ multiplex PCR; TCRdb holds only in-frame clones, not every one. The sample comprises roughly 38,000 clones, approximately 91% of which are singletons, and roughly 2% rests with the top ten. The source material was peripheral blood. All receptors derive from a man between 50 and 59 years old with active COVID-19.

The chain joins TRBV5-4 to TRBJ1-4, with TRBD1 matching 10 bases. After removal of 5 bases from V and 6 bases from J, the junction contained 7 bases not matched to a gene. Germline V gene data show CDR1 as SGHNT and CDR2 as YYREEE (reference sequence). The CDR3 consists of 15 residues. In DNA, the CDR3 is TGTGCCAGCAGTTACCAAGGGACAGGGGATGAAAAACTGTTTTTT. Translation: CASSYQGTGDEKLFF.

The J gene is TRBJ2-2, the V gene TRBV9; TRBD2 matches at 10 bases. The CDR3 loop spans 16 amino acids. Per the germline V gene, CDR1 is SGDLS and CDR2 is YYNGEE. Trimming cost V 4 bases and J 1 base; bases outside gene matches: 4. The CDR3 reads CASSPSGGLNTGELFF. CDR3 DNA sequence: TGTGCCAGCAGCCCTAGCGGGGGACTGAACACCGGGGAGCTGTTTTTT.

The CDR3 protein is CASSESPWGTGVYGYTF. CDR3 DNA sequence: TGTGCCAGCAGTGAATCTCCCTGGGGGACAGGGGTCTATGGCTACACCTTC. V gene TRBV6-1 combines with J gene TRBJ1-2; 10 positions agree with TRBD1. After removal of 2 bases from V and 4 bases from J, the junction contained 10 bases not matched to a gene. The CDR3 has 17 residues. Germline-derived CDR1 and CDR2 are MNHNS and SASEGT.

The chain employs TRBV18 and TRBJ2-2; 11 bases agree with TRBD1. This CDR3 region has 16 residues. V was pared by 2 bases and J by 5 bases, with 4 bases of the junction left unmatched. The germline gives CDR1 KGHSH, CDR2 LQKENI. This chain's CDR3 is CASSPWTGGGTGELFF. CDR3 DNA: TGTGCCAGCTCACCATGGACAGGGGGCGGTACCGGGGAGCTGTTTTTT.

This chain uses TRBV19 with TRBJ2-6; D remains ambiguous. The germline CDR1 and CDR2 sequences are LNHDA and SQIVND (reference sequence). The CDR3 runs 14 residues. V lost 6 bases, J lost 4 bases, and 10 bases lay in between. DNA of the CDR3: TGTGCCAGTAGCCCTCGTGTAGGGGCCAACGTCCTGACTTTC. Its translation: CASSPRVGANVLTF.

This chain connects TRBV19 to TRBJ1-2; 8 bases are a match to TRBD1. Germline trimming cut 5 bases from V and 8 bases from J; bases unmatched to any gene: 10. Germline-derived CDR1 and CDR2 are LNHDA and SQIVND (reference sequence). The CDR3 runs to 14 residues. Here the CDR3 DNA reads TGTGCCAGTAGTCTGCGGACAGGGCATCAGGGCTACACCTTC. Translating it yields CASSLRTGHQGYTF.

The CDR3 sequence is CASSPQSGGDYGYTF. The CDR3 DNA reads TGTGCCAGCAGCCCCCAGTCCGGGGGAGACTATGGCTACACCTTC. The chain couples TRBV7-2 to TRBJ1-2, with D possibly matching TRBD1 (5 bases). With 5 bases removed from V and 3 bases from J, the gap between germline ends came to 16 bases. The germline V gene encodes CDR1 SGHTA and CDR2 FQGNSA. The CDR3 extends over 15 amino acids. Drawing the rest from reference TRBV7-2 and TRBJ1-2, the complete variable domain is GAGVSQSPSNKVTEKGKDVELRCDPISGHTALYWYRQSLGQGLEFLIYFQGNSAPDKSGLPSDRFSAERTGGSVSTLTIQRTQQEDSAVYLCASSPQSGGDYGYTFGSGTRLTVV.

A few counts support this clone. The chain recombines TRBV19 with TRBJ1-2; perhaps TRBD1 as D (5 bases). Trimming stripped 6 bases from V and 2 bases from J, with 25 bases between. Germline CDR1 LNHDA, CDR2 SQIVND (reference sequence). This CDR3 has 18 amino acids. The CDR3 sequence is CASSPTWRGAEGNYGYTF. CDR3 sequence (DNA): TGTGCCAGTAGCCCTACCTGGAGGGGCGCGGAAGGCAACTATGGCTACACCTTC.

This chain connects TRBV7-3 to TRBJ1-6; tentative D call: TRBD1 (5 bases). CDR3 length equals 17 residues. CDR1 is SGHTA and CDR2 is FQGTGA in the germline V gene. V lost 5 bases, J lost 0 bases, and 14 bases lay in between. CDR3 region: CASSLDSTSSYNSPLHF. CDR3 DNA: TGTGCCAGCAGCCTCGACAGTACGAGCTCCTATAATTCACCCCTCCACTTT.

CDR3 loop: CASSLGRGSSYNSPLHF. The DNA of the CDR3 is TGCGCCAGCAGCTTGGGCAGGGGGAGCTCCTATAATTCACCCCTCCACTTT. The rearrangement uses TRBV5-1 and TRBJ1-6; 7 bases fit TRBD1. The germline V gene has CDR1 SGHRS and CDR2 YFSETQ. V was clipped by 0 bases and J by 0 bases; unmatched bases: 3. This CDR3 contains 17 residues.

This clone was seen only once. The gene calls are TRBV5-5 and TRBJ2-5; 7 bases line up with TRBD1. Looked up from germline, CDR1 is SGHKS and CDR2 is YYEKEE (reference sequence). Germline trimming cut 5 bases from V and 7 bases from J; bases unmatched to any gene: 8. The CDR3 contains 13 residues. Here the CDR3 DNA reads TGTGCCAGCAGATACCGGACAGGAGCGACCCAGTACTTC. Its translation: CASRYRTGATQYF.

The CDR3 bases are TGTGCCTGGAGTGTACAAGCAGGAACCATTCAGTACTTC. Translated: CAWSVQAGTIQYF. The rearrangement uses TRBV30 and TRBJ2-4; D not certain. Trimming pared 0 bases from V and 9 bases from J, leaving 12 bases between. The CDR3 extends over 13 amino acids. Germline CDR1 and CDR2: GTSNPN and SVGIG (reference sequence).

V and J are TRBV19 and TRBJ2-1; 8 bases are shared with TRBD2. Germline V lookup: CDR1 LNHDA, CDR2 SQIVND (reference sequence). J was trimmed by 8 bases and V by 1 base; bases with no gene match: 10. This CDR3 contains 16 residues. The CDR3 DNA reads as TGTGCCAGTAGTATAGTTGGCCGGGGGGGAGCCGATGAGCAGTTCTTC. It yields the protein CASSIVGRGGADEQFF. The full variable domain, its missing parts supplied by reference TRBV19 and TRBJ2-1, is DGGITQSPKYLFRKEGQNVTLSCEQNLNHDAMYWYRQDPGQGLRLIYYSQIVNDFQKGDIAEGYSVSREKKESFPLTVTSAQKNPTAFYLCASSIVGRGGADEQFFGPGTRLTVL.

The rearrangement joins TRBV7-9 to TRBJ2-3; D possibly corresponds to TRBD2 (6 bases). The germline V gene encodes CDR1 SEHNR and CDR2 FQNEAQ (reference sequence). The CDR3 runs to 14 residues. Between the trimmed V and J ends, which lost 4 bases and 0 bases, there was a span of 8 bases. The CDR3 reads CASSWDLSTDTQYF. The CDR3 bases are TGTGCCAGCAGCTGGGACTTAAGCACAGATACGCAGTATTTT.

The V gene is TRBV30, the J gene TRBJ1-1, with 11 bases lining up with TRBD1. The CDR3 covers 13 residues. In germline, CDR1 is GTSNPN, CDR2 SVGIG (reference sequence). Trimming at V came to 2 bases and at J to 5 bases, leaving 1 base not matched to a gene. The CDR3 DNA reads TGTGCCTGGAGTCGGGACAGGGGGACTGAAGCTTTCTTT. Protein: CAWSRDRGTEAFF.

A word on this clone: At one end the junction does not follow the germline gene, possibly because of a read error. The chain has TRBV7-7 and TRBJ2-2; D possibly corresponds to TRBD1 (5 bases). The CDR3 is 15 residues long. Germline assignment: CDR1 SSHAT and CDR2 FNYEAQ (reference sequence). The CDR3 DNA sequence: TGTGCTAGCAGCTTAGACAGCCTACTCACCGGGGAGCTGTTTTTT. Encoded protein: CASSLDSLLTGELFF. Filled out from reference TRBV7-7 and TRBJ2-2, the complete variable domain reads GAGVSQSPRYKVTKRGQDVTLRCDPISSHATLYWYQQALGQGPEFLTYFNYEAQPDKSGLPSDRFSAERPEGSISTLTIQRTEQRDSAMYRCASSLDSLLTGELFFGEGSRLTVL.

CDR3 residues: CASSLAVGQGAGFQETQYF. As DNA, the CDR3 is TGTGCCAGCAGCTTAGCGGTAGGACAGGGGGCGGGTTTCCAAGAGACCCAGTACTTC. The chain combines TRBV7-2 with TRBJ2-5, with 11 bases identical to TRBD1. V trimming: 0 bases; J trimming: 1 base; junction bases outside the gene matches: 10. The CDR3 runs to 19 residues. Germline V gene data show CDR1 as SGHTA and CDR2 as FQGNSA.

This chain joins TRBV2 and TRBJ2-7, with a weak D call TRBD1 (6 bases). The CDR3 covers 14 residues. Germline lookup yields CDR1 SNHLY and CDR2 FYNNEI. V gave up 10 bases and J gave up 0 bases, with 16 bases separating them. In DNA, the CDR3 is TGTGCCACCTCATGGGGGCTGGGCTCCTACGAGCAGTACTTC. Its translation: CATSWGLGSYEQYF.

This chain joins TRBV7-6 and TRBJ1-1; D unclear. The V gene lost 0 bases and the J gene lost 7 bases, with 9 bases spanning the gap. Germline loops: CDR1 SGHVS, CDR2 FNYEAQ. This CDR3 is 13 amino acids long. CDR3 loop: CASSLAVGLEAFF. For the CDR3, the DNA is TGTGCCAGCAGCTTAGCGGTGGGCCTTGAAGCTTTCTTT.

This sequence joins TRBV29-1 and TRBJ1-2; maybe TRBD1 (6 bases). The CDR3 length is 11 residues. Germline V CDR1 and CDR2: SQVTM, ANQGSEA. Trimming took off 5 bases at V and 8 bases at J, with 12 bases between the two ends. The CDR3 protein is CSVPRDNGYTF. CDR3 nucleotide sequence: TGCAGCGTTCCCCGGGACAACGGCTACACCTTC.

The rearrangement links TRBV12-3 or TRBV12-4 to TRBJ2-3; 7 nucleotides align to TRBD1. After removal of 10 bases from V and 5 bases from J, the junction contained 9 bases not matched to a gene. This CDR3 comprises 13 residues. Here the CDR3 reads CATSRDSQDTQYF. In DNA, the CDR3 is TGTGCCACCTCCCGGGACAGTCAAGATACGCAGTATTTT.

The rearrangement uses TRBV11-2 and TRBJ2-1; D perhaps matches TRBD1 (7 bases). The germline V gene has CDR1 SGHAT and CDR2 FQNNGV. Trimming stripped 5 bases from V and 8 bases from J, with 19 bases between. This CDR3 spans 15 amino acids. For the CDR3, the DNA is TGTGCCAGCAGCCGCTCCGGGATCAGGGGGGATGAGCAGTTCTTC. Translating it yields CASSRSGIRGDEQFF.

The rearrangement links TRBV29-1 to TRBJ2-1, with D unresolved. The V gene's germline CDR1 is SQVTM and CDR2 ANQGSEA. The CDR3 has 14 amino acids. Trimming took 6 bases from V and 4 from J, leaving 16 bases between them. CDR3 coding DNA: TGCAGCGTCACCATAAGCACCTTATACAATGAGCAGTTCTTC. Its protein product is CSVTISTLYNEQFF.

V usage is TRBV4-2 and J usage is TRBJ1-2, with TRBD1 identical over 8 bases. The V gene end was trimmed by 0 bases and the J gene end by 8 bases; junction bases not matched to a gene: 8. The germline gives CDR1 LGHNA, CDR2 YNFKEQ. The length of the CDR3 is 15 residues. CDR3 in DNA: TGTGCCAGCAGCCAAGATAGGGGACAGGCTTTGGGCTACACCTTC. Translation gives CASSQDRGQALGYTF.

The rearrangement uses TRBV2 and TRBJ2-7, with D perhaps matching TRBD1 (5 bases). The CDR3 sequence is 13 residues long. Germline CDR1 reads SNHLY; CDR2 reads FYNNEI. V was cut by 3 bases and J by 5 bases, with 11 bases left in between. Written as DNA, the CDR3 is TGTGCCAGCAGTGAGGGGCAGGGTAACGAGCAGTACTTC. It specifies CASSEGQGNEQYF.